The next 21 T cell receptor beta chains were all read from a single sample in a study of CD8 T cells in Susac syndrome. About 0.5 to 1 ug RNA was reverse transcribed with random hexamers. TCRdb re-derived calls from the immunoSEQ multiplex PCR reads in MiXCR, one entry per CDR3 protein. The table includes roughly 200,000 distinct CDR3 sequences, about 94% detected once. The sample taken for sequencing was CD4+ T cells from PBMCs. These receptors came from a human donor in good health.

The chain combines TRBV3-1 with TRBJ2-3; D gene unclear. CDR3 length: 12 residues. V was shortened by 0 bases and J by 5 bases, with 3 bases between the two germline ends. Germline V gene sequence: CDR1 LGHDT, CDR2 YNNKEL (reference sequence). The CDR3 here is CASSQELDTQYF. The DNA for the CDR3 is TGTGCCAGCAGCCAAGAATTAGATACGCAGTATTTT.

The CDR3 protein is CASSLRMQETQYF. The CDR3, as DNA: TGTGCCAGCAGCTTGAGGATGCAAGAGACCCAGTACTTC. The V gene is TRBV7-2, the J gene TRBJ2-5, with D unclear. CDR1 is SGHTA, CDR2 FQGNSA, per germline. Trimming cost V 3 bases and J 2 bases, with 7 bases left between them. This CDR3 is 13 amino acids long. The full variable domain, in which reference TRBV7-2 and TRBJ2-5 provide the parts outside the CDR3, is GAGVSQSPSNKVTEKGKDVELRCDPISGHTALYWYRQSLGQGLEFLIYFQGNSAPDKSGLPSDRFSAERTGGSVSTLTIQRTQQEDSAVYLCASSLRMQETQYFGPGTRLLVL.

The chain couples TRBV27 to TRBJ2-7; 7 bases align to TRBD1. CDR3 length: 13 amino acids. Germline CDR1 is MNHEY and CDR2 is SMNVEV (reference sequence). With 3 bases clipped from V and 4 bases from J, the junction kept 3 bases outside the gene matches. In DNA, the CDR3 is TGTGCCAGCAGTTTTGACAGGGCGTACGAGCAGTACTTC. It codes for CASSFDRAYEQYF.

V is TRBV5-1 and J is TRBJ2-5, with 11 bases that match TRBD2. The V gene end was trimmed by 4 bases and the J gene end by 9 bases; junction bases not matched to a gene: 17. The length of the CDR3 is 17 residues. The germline V gene has CDR1 SGHRS and CDR2 YFSETQ. This CDR3 reads CASSLTSGAVRISAQYF. CDR3 bases: TGCGCCAGCAGCCTGACTAGCGGGGCTGTCAGGATCTCAGCCCAGTACTTC.

This chain joins TRBV12-3 or TRBV12-4 and TRBJ1-2, with D maybe TRBD1 (5 bases). The V end was cut by 6 bases, the J end by 9 bases, with 14 bases between. This CDR3 contains 12 residues. The CDR3 DNA reads TGTGCCAGCAGCAACTGGGGGGATCGCTACACCTTC. This sequence encodes CASSNWGDRYTF.

V gene TRBV3-1 combines with J gene TRBJ2-4; D unclear. Germline V gene lookup returns CDR1 LGHDT and CDR2 YNNKEL (reference sequence). Trimming shortened V by 5 bases and J by 0 bases, and 11 bases separated the two germline ends. This CDR3 is built from 15 residues. CDR3 sequence: CASSSRFLAKNIQYF. The CDR3 bases are TGTGCCAGCAGCTCCAGGTTTCTAGCCAAAAACATTCAGTACTTC. The whole variable domain, remainder taken from reference TRBV3-1 and TRBJ2-4, is DTAVSQTPKYLVTQMGNDKSIKCEQNLGHDTMYWYKQDSKKFLKIMFSYNNKELIINETVPNRFSPKSPDKAHLNLHINSLELGDSAVYFCASSSRFLAKNIQYFGAGTRLSVL.

CDR3 protein: CASSSLGADTQYF. The CDR3, as DNA: TGTGCCAGCAGTTCCCTGGGGGCAGATACGCAGTATTTT. The chain joins TRBV9 to TRBJ2-3, with D tentatively TRBD1 or TRBD2 (5 bases each). The CDR3 runs 13 residues. Germline V gene lookup returns CDR1 SGDLS and CDR2 YYNGEE. The V and J ends lost 5 bases and 4 bases respectively, with 11 bases between them.

The J gene is TRBJ2-3, the V gene TRBV15, with 9 bases lining up with TRBD1. Trimming at V came to 3 bases and at J to 0 bases, leaving 4 bases not matched to a gene. The CDR3 is made up of 16 amino acids. Germline CDR1 is LNHNV and CDR2 is YYDKDF (reference sequence). Here the CDR3 reads CATSRGQGPSTDTQYF. The DNA for the CDR3 is TGTGCCACCAGCAGGGGACAGGGACCTAGCACAGATACGCAGTATTTT.

The V call is TRBV20-1, the J call TRBJ2-1, with 8 bases aligning to TRBD2. The CDR3 is 14 residues long. From germline, CDR1 is DFQATT and CDR2 SNEGSKA (reference sequence). The V and J ends lost 3 bases and 3 bases, in that order; junction bases with no gene match: 4. The chain's CDR3 is CSASGLAGYNEQFF. CDR3 sequence (DNA): TGCAGTGCTAGCGGGCTAGCGGGCTACAATGAGCAGTTCTTC.

J is TRBJ1-1 and V is TRBV30; no clear D gene. Germline V gene data show CDR1 as GTSNPN and CDR2 as SVGIG (reference sequence). Between the trimmed V and J ends, which lost 5 bases and 5 bases, there was a span of 18 bases. The CDR3 extends over 14 amino acids. This CDR3 reads CAWEAGGIGTEAFF. The CDR3 nucleotides are TGTGCCTGGGAGGCGGGAGGGATAGGGACTGAAGCTTTCTTT. The full variable domain, in which reference TRBV30 and TRBJ1-1 provide the parts outside the CDR3, is SQTIHQWPATLVQPVGSPLSLECTVEGTSNPNLYWYRQAAGRGLQLLFYSVGIGQISSEVPQNLSASRPQDRQFILSSKKLLLSDSGFYLCAWEAGGIGTEAFFGQGTRLTVV.

The chain links TRBV18 to TRBJ1-1; tentatively, D is TRBD1 (6 bases). Per germline, CDR1 KGHSH and CDR2 LQKENI. V lost 4 bases to trimming and J lost 2 bases, with 14 bases between them. The CDR3 extends over 15 amino acids. CDR3 DNA sequence: TGTGCCAGCTCACGACAGGCGAGAGGAAACACTGAAGCTTTCTTT. This translates into CASSRQARGNTEAFF. The entire variable domain, with the rest obtained from reference TRBV18 and TRBJ1-1, is as follows: NAGVMQNPRHLVRRRGQEARLRCSPMKGHSHVYWYRQLPEEGLKFMVYLQKENIIDESGMPKERFSAEFPKEGPSILRIQQVVRGDSAAYFCASSRQARGNTEAFFGQGTRLTVV.

This chain connects TRBV2 to TRBJ1-3, with D maybe TRBD1 (5 bases). The CDR3 contains 14 residues. The germline V gene has CDR1 SNHLY and CDR2 FYNNEI. The V end lost 6 bases, the J end lost 2 bases, and 11 bases lay between the germline ends. The CDR3 coding sequence is TGTGCCAGCAGAAACAGGTTTACTGGAAACACCATATATTTT. Translated, it gives CASRNRFTGNTIYF.

The CDR3, as DNA: TGTGCCACCTCGAAGGACGCGGGAACCGATACGCAGTATTTT. Protein: CATSKDAGTDTQYF. The chain carries TRBV28 and TRBJ2-3, with D possibly TRBD2 on 6 matching bases. The ends were cut back, 10 bases at V and 6 bases at J, with 20 bases in the middle. This CDR3 has 14 amino acids. Germline V gene lookup returns CDR1 MDHEN and CDR2 SYDVKM.

The gene calls are TRBV20-1 and TRBJ2-7; D possibly corresponds to TRBD2 (5 bases). The germline V and J ends were trimmed by 3 bases and 0 bases, with 12 bases remaining between them. Germline V lookup: CDR1 DFQATT, CDR2 SNEGSKA (reference sequence). The CDR3 sequence is 14 residues long. CDR3 nucleotides: TGCAGTGCTAGTTCGCGGGTCCCCTCCTACGAGCAGTACTTC. Its protein is CSASSRVPSYEQYF.

This chain links TRBV12-3 or TRBV12-4 with TRBJ1-1, with D possibly matching TRBD1 (6 bases). This CDR3 has 13 residues. Trimming removed 6 bases from V and 7 bases from J, with 15 bases in between. CDR3 amino acids: CASSLRQVNEAFF. In DNA, the CDR3 is TGTGCCAGCAGCCTTAGACAGGTAAATGAAGCTTTCTTT.

This sequence joins TRBV14 and TRBJ2-5; D is unresolved. CDR3 length: 13 amino acids. Germline V gene data show CDR1 as SGHDN and CDR2 as FVKESK. Trimming left V 0 bases short and J 6 bases short, with 8 bases between. This CDR3 reads CASSQDIGQTQYF. The CDR3 nucleotides are TGTGCCAGCAGCCAAGATATCGGACAGACCCAGTACTTC.

V usage is TRBV13 and J usage is TRBJ2-5; no clear D gene. With 2 bases removed from V and 1 base from J, the gap between germline ends came to 14 bases. CDR3 size: 16 residues. From germline, CDR1 is PRHDT and CDR2 FYEKMQ (reference sequence). CDR3 bases: TGTGCCAGCAGCTTATCCTCTATTTTCCTCCAAGAGACCCAGTACTTC. The encoded protein is CASSLSSIFLQETQYF.

This clonotype was recorded once. V gene TRBV30 combines with J gene TRBJ2-5; tentatively, D is TRBD2 (6 bases). V dropped 0 bases and J dropped 9 bases, with 11 bases sitting between them. CDR3 size: 12 residues. Germline V gives CDR1 GTSNPN, CDR2 SVGIG (reference sequence). This CDR3 is CAWSVSGGAQYF. CDR3 sequence (DNA): TGTGCCTGGAGTGTATCAGGAGGGGCCCAGTACTTC. The full variable domain, its missing parts supplied by reference TRBV30 and TRBJ2-5, is SQTIHQWPATLVQPVGSPLSLECTVEGTSNPNLYWYRQAAGRGLQLLFYSVGIGQISSEVPQNLSASRPQDRQFILSSKKLLLSDSGFYLCAWSVSGGAQYFGPGTRLLVL.

This rearrangement joins TRBV15 to TRBJ2-7; 7 bases agree with TRBD2. The J segment lost 4 bases and the V segment lost 1 base, leaving 7 bases of the junction unmatched. This CDR3 has 15 residues. Germline assignment: CDR1 LNHNV and CDR2 YYDKDF (reference sequence). The CDR3 DNA reads TGTGCCACCAGCAGAGTGTCGACTAGCCGGTACGAGCAGTACTTC. Amino acid sequence: CATSRVSTSRYEQYF.

The chain has TRBV19 and TRBJ2-7, with 7 bases fitting TRBD1. The V segment lost 3 bases and the J segment 2 bases; nucleotides outside the gene matches: 10. Germline CDR1 LNHDA, CDR2 SQIVND (reference sequence). The CDR3 runs to 16 residues. The CDR3 DNA sequence: TGTGCCAGTAGTATCCAGGGCAGGGGGATTCCCTACGAGCAGTACTTC. This codes for CASSIQGRGIPYEQYF.

This rearrangement joins TRBV30 to TRBJ2-2, with 7 bases that match TRBD2. Germline loops: CDR1 GTSNPN, CDR2 SVGIG (reference sequence). J gave up 4 bases and V 1 base, and 6 bases lay outside the gene matches. CDR3 size: 15 residues. The CDR3 reads CAWSGDSGPTGELFF. CDR3 sequence (DNA): TGTGCCTGGAGTGGGGATAGCGGGCCCACCGGGGAGCTGTTTTTT.